This T cell receptor beta chain was sequenced during a study of response to subunit inactivated influenza vaccine. This clonotype occurred a few times. Germline lookup yields CDR1 DFQATT and CDR2 SNEGSKA (reference sequence). The CDR3 spans 16 residues. Trimming left V 1 base short and J 7 bases short, with 20 bases between. TCRdb re-analysed the RT-PCR reads in MiXCR, keeping a single row per CDR3 protein. The sample consists of 150,000 to 200,000 distinct CDR3 sequences, roughly 10% of them appearing once. The genes are TRBV20-1 and TRBJ2-1; D might be TRBD1 (6 bases). The input for sequencing was non-naive T cells sorted from PBMCs, taken 40 to 50 days after vaccination. The receptor comes from a man aged 50 or older who received an inactivated influenza vaccine. CDR3 protein: CSARALEGVNSNEQFF. The CDR3 region has the DNA TGCAGTGCTAGAGCGTTAGAGGGGGTCAATTCAAATGAGCAGTTCTTC.